This TCR beta chain was identified during a study of T-cell memory formation after mild COVID-19. In the study overall: Most TCR clusters belonged to a single donor. Study-level results: Shrinking CD4+ clones were chiefly CM and EM; CD8+ ones were chiefly EMRA.

This clonotype was seen only a few times. Its antigen remains unidentified. The 5'RACE method, run with constant-segment primers, produced TCR alpha and TCR beta cDNA libraries (carrying sample barcodes and UMIs). MiXCR, applied by TCRdb to the 5' RACE reads, yields one record per CDR3 protein. In the table there are tens of thousands of distinct CDR3 sequences, around 15% of which are singletons. This CDR3 is 16 amino acids long. V was cut by 3 bases and J by 5 bases, with 19 bases left in between. CDR1 is ENHRY, CDR2 SYGVKD, per germline. The TCR was taken from a man between 18 and 29 years old who had mild COVID-19 (a few samples of this study predate the infection). Cell type and time point are not known. Input material: PBMCs or a T cell subset sorted from them (not recorded which). This chain uses TRBV10-3 with TRBJ2-5; perhaps TRBD2 as D (5 bases). CDR3 amino acids: CAISDPLLGGKETQYF. CDR3 bases: TGTGCCATCAGTGACCCTCTCCTTGGAGGAAAGGAGACCCAGTACTTC.